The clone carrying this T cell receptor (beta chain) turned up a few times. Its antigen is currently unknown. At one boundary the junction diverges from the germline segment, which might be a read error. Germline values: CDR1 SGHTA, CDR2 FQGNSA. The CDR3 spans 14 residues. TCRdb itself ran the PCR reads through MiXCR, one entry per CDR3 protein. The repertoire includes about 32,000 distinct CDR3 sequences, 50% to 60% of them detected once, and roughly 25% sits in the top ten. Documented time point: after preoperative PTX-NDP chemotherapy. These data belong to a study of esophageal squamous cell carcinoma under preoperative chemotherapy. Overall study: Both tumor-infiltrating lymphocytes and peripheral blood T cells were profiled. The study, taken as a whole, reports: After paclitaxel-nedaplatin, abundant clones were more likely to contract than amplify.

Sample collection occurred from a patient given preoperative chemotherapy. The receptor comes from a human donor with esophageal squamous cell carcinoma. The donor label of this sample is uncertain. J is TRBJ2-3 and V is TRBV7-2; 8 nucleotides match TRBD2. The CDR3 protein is CASSYGGGSETQYF. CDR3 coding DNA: TGTGCCAGCAGCTACGGGGGGGGATCAGAGACGCAGTACTTT. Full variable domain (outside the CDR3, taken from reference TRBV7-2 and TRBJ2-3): GAGVSQSPSNKVTEKGKDVELRCDPISGHTALYWYRQSLGQGLEFLIYFQGNSAPDKSGLPSDRFSAERTGGSVSTLTIQRTQQEDSAVYLCASSYGGGSETQYFGPGTRLTVL.